This is a list of T cell receptor beta chains from one sample in a study of T-cell reconstitution after alpha-beta-depleted transplantation in children. Via MiXCR, TCRdb re-called the PCR reads, giving one row per CDR3 protein. This table has under 850,000 distinct CDR3 sequences, around 13% appearing once. Sequenced material: PBMCs, taken before TCRalphabeta/CD19-depleted stem cell transplant. The source is a girl aged 2-10 years with congenital amegakaryocytic thrombocytopenia, due to receive a stem cell transplant. Each CDR3 is given with its conserved first and last residue. The D gene is left open where the match is weak. Clone size, where shown, is once, few, many, or a class for clones that have expanded.

j_gene,len,d_gene,v_gene,abundance,CDR3aa,CDR3nt
TRBJ2-1,14,NA,TRBV20-1,few,CSAQDTLWYNEQFF,TGCAGTGCTCAAGACACCCTTTGGTACAATGAGCAGTTCTTC
TRBJ1-5,15,TRBD1,TRBV30,few,CAWSEGDRVGQPQHF,TGTGCCTGGAGTGAAGGGGACAGGGTGGGTCAGCCCCAGCATTTT
TRBJ2-7,13,NA,TRBV30,many,CAWSESFRSEQYF,TGTGCCTGGAGTGAGTCCTTCCGAAGCGAGCAGTACTTC
TRBJ1-6,15,TRBD1,TRBV5-1,many,CASSLMGRGQSPLHF,TGCGCCAGCAGCTTGATGGGCAGGGGGCAATCACCCCTCCACTTT
TRBJ2-3,16,TRBD2,TRBV7-2,few,CASSLVGAGGRNTQYF,TGTGCCAGCAGCTTAGTCGGGGCGGGAGGACGGAATACGCAGTATTTT
TRBJ2-1,16,TRBD2,TRBV29-1,many,CSARKTGRTSDNEQFF,TGCAGCGCCAGGAAGACAGGCCGGACTAGCGACAATGAGCAGTTCTTC
TRBJ2-1,15,NA,TRBV12-3/TRBV12-4,few,CASSLHSGSYNEQFF,TGTGCCAGCAGTTTACACAGCGGCTCCTACAATGAGCAGTTCTTC
TRBJ2-1,15,NA,TRBV9,many,CASSVTAGLYNEQFF,TGTGCCAGCAGCGTAACCGCTGGACTTTACAATGAGCAGTTCTTC
TRBJ2-2,18,NA,TRBV20-1,few,CSARDSWLRSGNTGELFF,TGCAGTGCTAGAGATTCTTGGCTTCGATCGGGTAACACCGGGGAGCTGTTTTTT
TRBJ2-1,19,TRBD1,TRBV6-1,many,CASRALGTGAPRSYNEQFF,TGTGCCAGCCGGGCTCTGGGGACAGGGGCCCCTCGGTCATACAATGAGCAGTTCTTC
TRBJ2-2,15,NA,TRBV5-1,many,CASSLQRSNTGELFF,TGCGCCAGCAGCTTGCAGCGTTCGAACACCGGGGAGCTGTTTTTT
TRBJ1-5,17,NA,TRBV21-1,many,CASSNSVQSHSNQPQHF,TGTGCCAGCAGCAATTCAGTACAGTCCCATAGCAATCAGCCCCAGCATTTT
TRBJ2-3,15,TRBD2,TRBV20-1,few,CSARVGTSDTDTQYF,TGCAGTGCTAGAGTAGGGACTAGTGACACAGATACGCAGTATTTT
TRBJ1-3,16,NA,TRBV20-1,many,CSARDGDRISGNTIYF,TGCAGTGCTAGAGATGGTGACAGAATCTCTGGAAACACCATATATTTT
TRBJ1-1,11,NA,TRBV20-1,NA,CSASSGTEAFF,TGCAGTGCTAGTTCGGGCACTGAAGCTTTCTTT
TRBJ2-7,13,NA,TRBV7-9,NA,CASSLATGNEQYF,TGTGCCAGCAGCTTAGCGACGGGGAACGAGCAGTACTTC
TRBJ2-1,16,TRBD1,TRBV5-6,NA,CASSLRSGGAENEQFF,TGTGCCAGCAGCTTGAGGTCAGGGGGCGCAGAAAATGAGCAGTTCTTC
TRBJ1-3,13,NA,TRBV29-1,NA,CSVHGNSGNTIYF,TGCAGCGTTCACGGGAACTCTGGAAACACCATATATTTT
TRBJ2-1,12,NA,TRBV18,few,CASSGDDNEQFF,TGTGCCAGCTCCGGGGACGACAATGAGCAGTTCTTC
TRBJ1-1,10,NA,TRBV20-1,NA,CSASWGEAFF,TGCAGTGCTAGTTGGGGGGAAGCTTTCTTT
TRBJ2-7,15,NA,TRBV12-3/TRBV12-4,many,CASSVQRRDSYEQYF,TGTGCCAGCAGTGTTCAGAGACGCGACTCCTACGAGCAGTACTTC
TRBJ2-7,15,NA,TRBV29-1,many,CSAALREASSYEQYF,TGCAGCGCCGCTCTAAGGGAGGCGAGCTCCTACGAGCAGTACTTC
TRBJ2-5,15,TRBD2,TRBV5-1,NA,CASLLTSGSLETQYF,TGCGCCAGCCTCTTAACCAGCGGGAGTTTAGAGACCCAGTACTTC
TRBJ1-2,14,NA,TRBV7-9,few,CASSFSREDYGYTF,TGTGCCAGCAGCTTTAGTAGAGAGGACTATGGCTACACCTTC
TRBJ1-1,17,TRBD1,TRBV20-1,NA,CSAREEPQGVVNTEAFF,TGCAGTGCTAGAGAGGAGCCTCAGGGGGTGGTGAACACTGAAGCTTTCTTT
TRBJ2-3,15,TRBD1,TRBV7-8,few,CASSGDRESGDTQYF,TGTGCCAGCAGCGGGGACAGGGAGAGTGGGGATACGCAGTATTTT
TRBJ2-1,14,TRBD2,TRBV20-1,many,CSANSGSSYNEQFF,TGCAGTGCGAATAGCGGGAGCTCCTACAATGAGCAGTTCTTC
TRBJ2-3,13,TRBD2,TRBV5-1,many,CASSLDLAGWLYF,TGCGCCAGCAGCTTGGACCTAGCGGGATGGTTGTATTTT
TRBJ2-3,15,NA,TRBV6-1,NA,CASSEARAETDTQYF,TGTGCCAGCAGTGAAGCTCGGGCGGAAACAGATACGCAGTATTTT
TRBJ1-2,11,NA,TRBV29-1,many,CSVGDSFGYTF,TGCAGCGTTGGGGACTCCTTTGGCTACACCTTC
TRBJ2-1,16,NA,TRBV2,NA,CASSEARLGLSNEQFF,TGTGCCAGCAGTGAAGCGCGACTGGGGTTAAGCAATGAGCAGTTCTTC
TRBJ2-3,14,TRBD2,TRBV6-5,many,CASSYSGSTDTQYF,TGTGCCAGCAGTTATAGCGGGAGCACAGATACGCAGTATTTT
TRBJ1-2,14,NA,TRBV7-6,many,CASSLGFGLQGYTF,TGTGCCAGCAGCTTAGGTTTTGGTTTACAAGGCTACACCTTC
TRBJ2-1,16,TRBD2,TRBV12-3/TRBV12-4,NA,CASSPRTSGTHNEQFF,TGTGCCAGCAGCCCACGGACTAGCGGGACCCACAATGAGCAGTTCTTC
TRBJ2-1,14,NA,TRBV6-2/TRBV6-3,NA,CASSYVSGSNEQFF,TGTGCCAGCAGTTACGTTAGCGGATCGAATGAGCAGTTCTTC
TRBJ1-1,13,NA,TRBV5-5,NA,CASSLGMNSEAFF,TGTGCCAGCAGCTTGGGAATGAACTCTGAAGCTTTCTTT
TRBJ1-2,13,NA,TRBV20-1,NA,CSPMPGGGYGYTF,TGCAGCCCCATGCCCGGCGGTGGCTATGGCTACACCTTC
TRBJ2-7,11,NA,TRBV20-1,NA,CSAARVYEQYF,TGCAGTGCGGCCCGGGTCTACGAGCAGTACTTC
TRBJ1-2,17,NA,TRBV12-3/TRBV12-4,NA,CASSPPPGVGAYYGYTF,TGTGCCAGCAGTCCACCCCCGGGTGTGGGCGCCTACTATGGCTACACCTTC
TRBJ2-3,16,TRBD1,TRBV10-3,NA,CAISGGTGAFTDTQYF,TGTGCCATCAGTGGGGGGACAGGGGCGTTCACAGATACGCAGTATTTT
TRBJ2-3,13,NA,TRBV28,many,CASSVRNTDTQYF,TGTGCCAGCAGCGTCCGGAACACAGATACGCAGTATTTT
TRBJ1-1,13,NA,TRBV20-1,many,CSAAHRDDTEAFF,TGCAGTGCTGCCCACAGGGACGACACTGAAGCTTTCTTT
TRBJ2-2,15,TRBD1,TRBV9,many,CASSPRQGSPGELFF,TGTGCCAGCAGCCCCAGACAGGGTAGCCCCGGGGAGCTGTTTTTT
TRBJ1-2,13,NA,TRBV5-1,many,CASSLSQQYGYTF,TGCGCCAGCAGCTTGAGTCAGCAGTATGGCTACACCTTC
TRBJ2-3,14,NA,TRBV5-1,few,CASSFGGDADTQYF,TGCGCCAGCAGCTTCGGCGGTGACGCAGATACGCAGTATTTT
TRBJ2-2,16,TRBD2,TRBV7-2,NA,CASSLISGGMVGELFF,TGTGCCAGCAGCTTGATTAGCGGGGGCATGGTCGGGGAGCTGTTTTTT
TRBJ1-1,9,NA,TRBV29-1,many,CSVGAEAFF,TGCAGCGTCGGAGCTGAAGCTTTCTTT
TRBJ2-1,13,TRBD2,TRBV5-6,many,CASSLPRTSRAFF,TGTGCCAGCAGCCTGCCACGGACTAGCCGGGCGTTCTTC
TRBJ2-5,13,TRBD2,TRBV20-1,NA,CSGQREVKETQYF,TGCAGTGGCCAGCGGGAGGTGAAAGAGACCCAGTACTTC
TRBJ2-7,12,NA,TRBV3-1,NA,CASSTLGAEQYF,TGTGCCAGCAGCACCCTCGGTGCCGAGCAGTACTTC
TRBJ2-3,13,NA,TRBV5-1,NA,CASARGSTDTQYF,TGCGCCAGCGCCCGCGGGAGCACAGATACGCAGTATTTT